These 24 T cell receptor beta chains came from one sample sequenced in a study of OX40 agonist ivuxolimab in advanced cancers. Sequencing used immunoSEQ multiplex PCR; TCRdb keeps in-frame clones, though not all of them. The repertoire holds about 46,000 clones, roughly 90% seen once, with around 0.68% in the top ten. The material was CD4+ or CD8+ T cells sorted from blood, obtained in a trial of the OX40 agonist ivuxolimab. These receptors came from an adult with an advanced solid tumor such as melanoma, head and neck, liver or kidney cancer.

This rearrangement joins TRBV5-1 to TRBJ2-5; the match to TRBD2 covers 7 bases. CDR1 and CDR2 (germline): SGHRS, YFSETQ. The J segment lost 1 base and the V segment lost 2 bases, leaving 2 bases of the junction unmatched. The CDR3 sequence is 14 residues long. The CDR3 bases are TGCGCCAGCAGCTTAAGCGGGATCCAAGAGACCCAGTACTTC. Residues: CASSLSGIQETQYF.

This clone is a singleton in its sample. This chain connects TRBV19 to TRBJ2-3; D perhaps matches TRBD1 (5 bases). Trimming pared 4 bases from V and 2 bases from J, leaving 13 bases between. The CDR3 is 15 residues long. CDR1 and CDR2 (germline): LNHDA, SQIVND (reference sequence). CDR3 sequence (DNA): TGTGCCAGTAGTAATCTGGACACCTACACAGATACGCAGTATTTT. It encodes CASSNLDTYTDTQYF.

In regard to this clone: This is likely a read error, given that the CDR3 carries no conserved phenylalanine or tryptophan at its end. The DNA is omitted, as the CDR3 cannot be located on it reliably, and the CDR3 follows TCRdb's listing. The J gene is TRBJ2-7, the V gene TRBV21-1; TRBD1, the table's D call, was not compared with the DNA. TRBV21-1 is a recognized pseudogene. The CDR3 comprises 18 residues, both ends counted. The CDR3 is CASSKRSGVIGPRTVLAS.

The chain combines TRBV6-5 with TRBJ2-2, with 7 bases matching TRBD2. Germline V gene data show CDR1 as MNHEY and CDR2 as SVGAGI. This CDR3 has 15 residues. Unmatched junction bases numbered 2, after V lost 2 bases and J lost 2 bases. CDR3 DNA sequence: TGTGCCAGCAGTTACGGGAGGGCCAACACCGGGGAGCTGTTTTTT. Its protein product is CASSYGRANTGELFF.

The chain uses TRBV4-1 and TRBJ1-1; D unresolved. Between the trimmed V and J ends, which lost 1 base and 4 bases, there was a span of 7 bases. Looked up from germline, CDR1 is MGHRA and CDR2 is YSYEKL. This CDR3 spans 13 amino acids. This CDR3 reads CASSQVSATEAFF. For the CDR3, the DNA is TGCGCCAGCAGCCAAGTTTCGGCCACTGAAGCTTTCTTT.

The rearrangement links TRBV10-3 to TRBJ2-1; 16 nucleotides match TRBD2. J gave up 0 bases and V 10 bases, and 6 bases lay outside the gene matches. The CDR3 runs to 17 residues. Germline values: CDR1 ENHRY, CDR2 SYGVKD. CDR3 DNA: TGTGCCACGAGGGGACTAGCGGGGGGGAGCTCCTACAATGAGCAGTTCTTC. This gives the protein CATRGLAGGSSYNEQFF.

The chain combines TRBV9 with TRBJ2-7; TRBD1 aligns across 7 bases. The CDR3 has 14 amino acids. The V and J ends lost 0 bases and 3 bases, in that order; junction bases with no gene match: 3. Germline V CDR1 and CDR2: SGDLS, YYNGEE. The CDR3 bases are TGTGCCAGCAGCGTAGGGGCAGGGGGCTACGAGCAGTACTTC. It specifies CASSVGAGGYEQYF. The entire variable domain, with the rest obtained from reference TRBV9 and TRBJ2-7, is as follows: DSGVTQTPKHLITATGQRVTLRCSPRSGDLSVYWYQQSLDQGLQFLIQYYNGEERAKGNILERFSAQQFPDLHSELNLSSLELGDSALYFCASSVGAGGYEQYFGPGTRLTVT.

The chain employs TRBV7-3 and TRBJ2-1; 11 bases are shared with TRBD2. CDR1 is SGHTA, CDR2 FQGTGA, per germline. The CDR3 is made up of 13 amino acids. V trimming: 9 bases; J trimming: 2 bases; junction bases outside the gene matches: 0. The CDR3 DNA reads TGTGCCAGGGGACTAGCGGCCTACAATGAGCAGTTCTTC. Protein: CARGLAAYNEQFF.

V is TRBV7-2 and J is TRBJ2-3; D call uncertain. The germline V gene encodes CDR1 SGHTA and CDR2 FQGNSA. V shed 1 base and J shed 3 bases, with 8 bases lying between them. This CDR3 has 14 amino acids. CDR3 loop: CASSLEGGTDTQYF. DNA for the CDR3: TGTGCCAGCAGCTTAGAGGGTGGAACAGATACGCAGTATTTT.

With respect to this clone: At one boundary the junction diverges from the germline segment, which might be a read error. The gene calls are TRBV7-2 and TRBJ2-3; TRBD2 matches at 11 bases. The germline CDR1 and CDR2 sequences are SGHTA and FQGNSA. The CDR3 covers 16 residues. The CDR3 sequence is CASSPRLAGRTDAQYF. As DNA, the CDR3 is TGTGCCAGCAGCCCCCGACTAGCGGGAAGAACAGATGCGCAGTATTTT.

The rearrangement links TRBV5-1 to TRBJ2-3; the match to TRBD2 covers 7 bases. The V gene's germline CDR1 is SGHRS and CDR2 YFSETQ. The V gene end was trimmed by 7 bases and the J gene end by 3 bases; junction bases not matched to a gene: 8. The CDR3 is 14 residues long. The CDR3 nucleotides are TGCGCCAGCCGTAGAGGGGAGGGGACAGATACGCAGTATTTT. Protein sequence: CASRRGEGTDTQYF.

J is TRBJ2-2 and V is TRBV11-2, with D possibly being TRBD1 (6 bases). CDR1 SGHAT and CDR2 FQNNGV come from the germline V gene. Trimming took off 4 bases at V and 7 bases at J, with 13 bases between the two ends. The CDR3 has 14 residues. The CDR3 DNA reads TGTGCCAGCAGCTCGACACAGGGCTTCGGGGAGCTGTTTTTT. This translates into CASSSTQGFGELFF.

The chain links TRBV6-6 to TRBJ1-1; no clear D. V lost 4 bases and J lost 4, with 16 bases in between. CDR1 is MNHNY, CDR2 SVGAGI, per germline (reference sequence). The CDR3 is 15 residues long. As DNA, the CDR3 is TGTGCCAGCAGTTTTTCACAGCAAAGTGGCACTGAAGCTTTCTTT. Its translation is CASSFSQQSGTEAFF.

The chain combines TRBV10-3 with TRBJ2-1, with 10 positions matching TRBD2. This CDR3 has 17 residues. The germline V gene encodes CDR1 ENHRY and CDR2 SYGVKD. V trimming: 6 bases; J trimming: 8 bases; junction bases outside the gene matches: 16. CDR3 sequence reads: CAISDRGGPSGRDEQFF. The DNA of the CDR3 is TGTGCCATCAGCGATCGGGGGGGGCCTAGCGGGAGAGATGAGCAGTTCTTC.

The chain couples TRBV19 to TRBJ2-7; 11 positions agree with TRBD1. After removal of 2 bases from V and 7 bases from J, the junction contained 16 bases not matched to a gene. CDR1 is LNHDA and CDR2 is SQIVND in the germline V gene (reference sequence). CDR3 size: 18 residues. The CDR3: CASSIHGQGASSGGEQYF. The CDR3 DNA reads as TGTGCCAGTAGTATACACGGACAGGGGGCTTCTAGCGGAGGGGAGCAGTACTTC.

This clone was counted once. The rearrangement links TRBV7-6 to TRBJ2-3; 8 bases line up with TRBD1. Germline V gene data show CDR1 as SGHVS and CDR2 as FNYEAQ. CDR3 length: 13 residues. V shed 7 bases, J shed 6 bases, and the junction held 6 bases outside the gene matches. CDR3 in DNA: TGTGCCAGCACCTCACAGGGGGTGGATACGCAGTATTTT. Its protein product is CASTSQGVDTQYF.

The rearrangement joins TRBV30 to TRBJ2-7, with TRBD2 identical over 8 bases. The CDR3 is 16 residues long. Germline values: CDR1 GTSNPN, CDR2 SVGIG (reference sequence). The V gene end was trimmed by 2 bases and the J gene end by 0 bases; junction bases not matched to a gene: 9. The CDR3 bases are TGTGCCTGGAGTTGGGGAGTAGCGGGGAACTCCTACGAGCAGTACTTC. Its protein is CAWSWGVAGNSYEQYF.

The chain couples TRBV10-3 to TRBJ2-3; D not resolved. Trimming took off 10 bases at V and 6 bases at J, with 14 bases between the two ends. This CDR3 has 12 amino acids. Per the germline V gene, CDR1 is ENHRY and CDR2 is SYGVKD. CDR3 coding DNA: TGTGCCAACGGAGAGGAAACGGATACGCAGTATTTT. Translated: CANGEETDTQYF.

In regard to this clone: One junction end disagrees with the germline gene, perhaps due to a read error. This sequence joins TRBV6-6 and TRBJ2-7; D might be TRBD2 (7 bases). Germline CDR1 and CDR2: MNHNY and SVGAGI (reference sequence). The CDR3 is 11 residues long. The chain's CDR3 is CASSLGGAENF. CDR3 sequence (DNA): TGTGCCAGCAGCTTAGGGGGGGCAGAAAACTTC.

The CDR3 DNA follows: TGTGCCAGCAGCTCCTGGGGGGACTCACCCCTCCACTTT. Its protein product is CASSSWGDSPLHF. This chain connects TRBV11-2 to TRBJ1-6, with a tentative D call TRBD1 (5 bases). The germline V gene has CDR1 SGHAT and CDR2 FQNNGV. The CDR3 runs 13 residues. The V end lost 4 bases, the J end lost 10 bases, and 11 bases lay between the germline ends.

The chain combines TRBV18 with TRBJ2-3; no definite D call. CDR1 is KGHSH, CDR2 LQKENI, per germline. Trimming took 2 bases from V and 5 from J, leaving 2 bases between them. The CDR3 loop spans 11 amino acids. Here the CDR3 reads CASSPVDTQYF. The CDR3 DNA reads as TGTGCCAGCTCACCAGTAGATACGCAGTATTTT. The full variable domain, with the rest looked up from reference TRBV18 and TRBJ2-3, is NAGVMQNPRHLVRRRGQEARLRCSPMKGHSHVYWYRQLPEEGLKFMVYLQKENIIDESGMPKERFSAEFPKEGPSILRIQQVVRGDSAAYFCASSPVDTQYFGPGTRLTVL.

The rearrangement uses TRBV4-1 and TRBJ2-4; D tentatively fits TRBD1 or TRBD2 (5 bases each). Germline lookup yields CDR1 MGHRA and CDR2 YSYEKL. The V and J ends lost 5 bases and 3 bases respectively, with 14 bases between them. The CDR3 has 15 residues. This CDR3 is CASSYTGTGKNIQYF. In nucleotides, the CDR3 is TGCGCCAGCAGCTATACCGGGACCGGCAAAAACATTCAGTACTTC.

This clone has just one count. The CDR3 loop reads CASSLAGYSNQPQHF. The CDR3, as DNA: TGCGCCAGCAGCTTGGCCGGGTATAGCAATCAGCCCCAGCATTTT. The chain links TRBV5-1 to TRBJ1-5; D gene unclear. Germline CDR1 reads SGHRS; CDR2 reads YFSETQ. V lost 0 bases, J lost 0 bases, and 7 bases lay in between. The CDR3 length is 15 residues.

The sample holds one count of this clone. The chain joins TRBV19 to TRBJ1-3; D not certain. The germline V and J ends were trimmed by 8 bases and 0 bases, with 8 bases remaining between them. CDR1 and CDR2 from the germline V gene are LNHDA and SQIVND (reference sequence). This CDR3 spans 13 amino acids. CDR3 loop: CASHSYSGNTIYF. CDR3 coding DNA: TGTGCCAGTCACAGCTACTCTGGAAACACCATATATTTT.